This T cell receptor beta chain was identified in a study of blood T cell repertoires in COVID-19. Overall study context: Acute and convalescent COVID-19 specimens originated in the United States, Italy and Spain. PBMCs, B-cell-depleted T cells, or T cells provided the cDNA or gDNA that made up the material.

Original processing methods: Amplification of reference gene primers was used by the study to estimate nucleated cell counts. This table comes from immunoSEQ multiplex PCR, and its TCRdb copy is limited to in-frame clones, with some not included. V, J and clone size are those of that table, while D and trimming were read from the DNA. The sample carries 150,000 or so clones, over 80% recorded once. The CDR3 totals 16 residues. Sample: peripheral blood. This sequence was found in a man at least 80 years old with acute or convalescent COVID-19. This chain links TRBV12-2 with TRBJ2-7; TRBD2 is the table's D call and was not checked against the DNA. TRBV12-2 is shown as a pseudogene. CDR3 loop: CASRLASRGLDYEQYF. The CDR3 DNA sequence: TGTGCAAGTCGCTTAGCGTCGCGGGGCCTCGACTACGAGCAGTACTTC.